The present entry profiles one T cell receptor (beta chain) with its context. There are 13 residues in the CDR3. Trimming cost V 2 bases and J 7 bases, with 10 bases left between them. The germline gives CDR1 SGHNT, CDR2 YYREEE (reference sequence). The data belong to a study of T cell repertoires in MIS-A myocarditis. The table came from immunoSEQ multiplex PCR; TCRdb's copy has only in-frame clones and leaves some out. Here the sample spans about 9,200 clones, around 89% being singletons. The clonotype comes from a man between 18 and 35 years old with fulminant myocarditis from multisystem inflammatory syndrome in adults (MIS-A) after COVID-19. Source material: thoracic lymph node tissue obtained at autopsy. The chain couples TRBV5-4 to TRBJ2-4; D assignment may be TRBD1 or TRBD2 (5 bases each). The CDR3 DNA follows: TGTGCCAGCAGCTTCGACAGAGGGAACATTCAGTACTTC. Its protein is CASSFDRGNIQYF.